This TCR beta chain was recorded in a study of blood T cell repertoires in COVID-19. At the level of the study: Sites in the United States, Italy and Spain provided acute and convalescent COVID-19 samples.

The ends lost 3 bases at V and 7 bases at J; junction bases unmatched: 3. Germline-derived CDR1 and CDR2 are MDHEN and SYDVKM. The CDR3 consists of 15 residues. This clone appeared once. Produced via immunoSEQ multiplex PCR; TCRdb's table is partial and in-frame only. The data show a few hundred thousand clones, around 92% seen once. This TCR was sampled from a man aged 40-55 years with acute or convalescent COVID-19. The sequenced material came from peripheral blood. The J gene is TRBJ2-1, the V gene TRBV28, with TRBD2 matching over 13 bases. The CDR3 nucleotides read TGTGCCAGCAGTTTGACTAGCGGGGGGCATAATGAGCAGTTCTTC. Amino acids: CASSLTSGGHNEQFF.